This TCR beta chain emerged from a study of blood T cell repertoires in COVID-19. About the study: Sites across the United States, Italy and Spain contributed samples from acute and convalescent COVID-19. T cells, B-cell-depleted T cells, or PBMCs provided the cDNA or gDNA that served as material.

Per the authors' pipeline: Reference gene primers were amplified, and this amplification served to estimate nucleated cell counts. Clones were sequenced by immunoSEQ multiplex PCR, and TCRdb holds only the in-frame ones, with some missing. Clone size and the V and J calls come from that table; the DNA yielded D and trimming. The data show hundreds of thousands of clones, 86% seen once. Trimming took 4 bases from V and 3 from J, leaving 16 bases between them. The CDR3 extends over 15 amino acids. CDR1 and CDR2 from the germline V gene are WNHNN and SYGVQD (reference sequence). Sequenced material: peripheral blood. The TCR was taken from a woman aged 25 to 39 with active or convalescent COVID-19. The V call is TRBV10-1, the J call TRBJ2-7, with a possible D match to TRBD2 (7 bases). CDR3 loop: CASSVAGGGDYEQYF. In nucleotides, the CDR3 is TGCGCCAGCAGTGTAGCCGGCGGGGGCGACTACGAGCAGTACTTC.